The clone carrying this T cell receptor beta chain was seen more than once but under ten times. As yet, its antigen is unknown. This CDR3 comprises 18 residues. The data are from a study of beta chain features in type 1 diabetes. What was sequenced were expressed TCRB transcripts, since all of the isolated RNA had been reverse transcribed. Sequencing was performed with immunoSEQ multiplex PCR; in TCRdb, only in-frame clones are kept and a portion is missing. The table lists 400,000 or so clones, 8% to 10% of them singletons. Study results and limitations: Type 1 diabetes patients showed a moderate but significant shortening of TCRB CDR3s in all four CD4+ subsets.

This chain joins TRBV21-1 and TRBJ2-2; the table's D call TRBD2 went unverified against the DNA. TRBV21-1 is marked as a pseudogene. Sequenced sample: central memory CD4+ T cells from blood. This TCR derives from a man aged 25 to 40 with type 1 diabetes. CDR3 residues: CASSKAEGGPPNTGELFF. The CDR3 coding sequence is TGTGCCAGCAGCAAAGCGGAGGGAGGGCCACCGAACACCGGGGAGCTGTTTTTT.